This note documents a single TCR beta chain sequence. It lacks a known antigen. Per-base quality was not reported, and no clone a single base away is much larger than it. This sample is drawn from a study of cytomegalovirus exposure and HLA in healthy donors (dated by TCRdb to the late 2010s). Looking at the study overall: A later analysis indicated that the roughly 120 validation repertoires were generated on the platform also employed for the roughly 720 repertoires of the first cohort. The study aimed to test whether cataloging public T cell receptors could reveal signatures of past pathogen exposure. Besides the first cohort of 666 subjects, a separate validation cohort made up of 120 different subjects was used. To predict cytomegalovirus infection status, the study brought together high-throughput TCR immunosequencing, statistical association of individual TCRs with disease status, and machine learning. Points the paper makes about the study in general: In a later analysis, TCRs clustered in the first cohort were found to also tend to co-occur in the 120 or so validation repertoires, with approximately 93% of cluster scores above 0. While some public TCRs were present in many individuals, most TCR sequences turned up only very rarely across donors. In the study, some 180 TCR beta chains were listed as associated with cytomegalovirus. The authors suggested that the approach could potentially be extended to other disease states and immunological phenotypes. All 110 or so repertoires were used to score co-occurrence in the validation cohort in a later analysis, because that analysis had no HLA typing for the cohort. In both the original and validation cohorts, the classifier was reported to diagnose cytomegalovirus status with high specificity and sensitivity. A few of the identified cytomegalovirus-associated TCR beta chains were confirmed in vitro to be specific for cytomegalovirus antigens.

The CDR3 numbers 12 residues from cysteine through phenylalanine. The only DNA kept is the CDR3, 36 bases in frame from the first base. V lost 6 bases and J lost 4 bases; the stretch between them is 7 bases long. Taken from the germline V gene, the CDR1 and CDR2 loops are SNHLY and FYNNEI. The method was the immunoSEQ multiplex PCR assay. As for how the authors treated the data: A statistical classification framework was built to diagnose cytomegalovirus status from the catalog of TCR beta chain sequences. Here the immuneACCESS table is served through TCRdb, limited to in-frame sequences with V and J called. Missing clones are a known gap in these copies; in checked studies unresolved V genes cover under half, and the rest lacks a known reason. V and J calls and clone size are given by that table; D and trimming were obtained from the DNA. This sample is represented by about 82,000 clones; approximately 95% of them were singletons. The top ten clonotypes cover 0.69% of the sample.

Donors formed part of the validation cohort, which comprised 95 to 150 subjects and was distinct from the first cohort of over 500 subjects. The TCR sequence derives from a woman aged 18-29 years in good health and CMV-seronegative. Sequencing used PBMCs. Recombination joined TRBV2 with TRBJ1-3; the D gene cannot be named for sure. CDR3 reads: CASRLQGNTIYF. The DNA sequence follows: TGTGCCAGCAGGTTACAAGGAAACACCATATATTTT.